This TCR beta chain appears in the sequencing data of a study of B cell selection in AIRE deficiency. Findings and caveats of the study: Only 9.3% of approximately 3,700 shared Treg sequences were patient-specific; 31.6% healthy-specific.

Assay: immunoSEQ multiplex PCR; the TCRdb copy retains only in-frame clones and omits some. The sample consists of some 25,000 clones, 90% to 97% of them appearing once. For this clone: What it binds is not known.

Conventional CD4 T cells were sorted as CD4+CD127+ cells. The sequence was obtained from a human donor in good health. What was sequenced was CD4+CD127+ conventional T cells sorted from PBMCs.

The CDR3 loop is CASNLGTGHEKLFF. The CDR3 region has the DNA TGTGCCAGCAACTTGGGGACAGGCCATGAAAAACTGTTTTTT. V is TRBV2 and J is TRBJ1-4; TRBD1 matches at 8 bases. Germline V gene data show CDR1 as SNHLY and CDR2 as FYNNEI. The CDR3 spans 14 residues. The junction had 7 bases not matched to a gene; V was cut back by 7 bases and J by 6 bases.